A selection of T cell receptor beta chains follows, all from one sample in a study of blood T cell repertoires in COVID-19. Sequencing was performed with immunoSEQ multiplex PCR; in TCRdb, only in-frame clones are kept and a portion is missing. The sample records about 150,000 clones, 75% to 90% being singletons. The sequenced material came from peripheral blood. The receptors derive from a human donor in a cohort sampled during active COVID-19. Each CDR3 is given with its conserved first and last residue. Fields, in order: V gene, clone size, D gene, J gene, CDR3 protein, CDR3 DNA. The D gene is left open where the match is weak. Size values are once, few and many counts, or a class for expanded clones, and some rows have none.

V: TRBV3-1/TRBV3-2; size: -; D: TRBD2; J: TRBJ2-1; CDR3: CASSQDSSGAYNEQFF; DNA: TGTGCCAGCAGCCAAGATAGTAGCGGGGCCTACAATGAGCAGTTCTTC
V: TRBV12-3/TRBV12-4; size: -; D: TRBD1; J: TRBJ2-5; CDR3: CASSFGTEETQYF; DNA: TGTGCCAGCAGTTTTGGGACAGAAGAGACCCAGTACTTC
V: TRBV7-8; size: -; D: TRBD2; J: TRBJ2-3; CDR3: CASSLARAGGIDTQYF; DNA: TGTGCCAGCAGCTTAGCCCGTGCGGGGGGTATAGATACGCAGTATTTT
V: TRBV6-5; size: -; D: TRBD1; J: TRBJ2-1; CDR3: CASKFDRGVYNEQFF; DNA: TGTGCCAGCAAATTTGACAGGGGGGTTTACAATGAGCAGTTCTTC
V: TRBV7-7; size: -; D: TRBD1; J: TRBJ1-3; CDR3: CASSLGGTASGNTIYF; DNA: TGTGCCAGCAGCTTAGGGGGGACAGCCTCTGGAAACACCATATATTTT
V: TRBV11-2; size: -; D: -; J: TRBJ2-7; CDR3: CASSQGVYEQYF; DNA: TGTGCCAGCAGCCAGGGTGTCTACGAGCAGTACTTC
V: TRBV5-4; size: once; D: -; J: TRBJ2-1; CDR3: CASSFTRWVSSYNEQFF; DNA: TGTGCCAGCAGCTTCACGCGGTGGGTGAGCTCCTACAATGAGCAGTTCTTC
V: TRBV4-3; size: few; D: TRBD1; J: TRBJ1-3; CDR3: CASGQGGAGNTIYF; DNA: TGCGCCAGCGGACAGGGTGGCGCTGGAAACACCATATATTTT
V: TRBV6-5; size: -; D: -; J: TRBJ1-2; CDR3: CASSSTDYGYTF; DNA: TGTGCCAGCAGTTCCACAGACTATGGCTACACCTTC
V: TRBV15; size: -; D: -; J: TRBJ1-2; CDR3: CATSRDSVSGGYTF; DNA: TGTGCCACCAGCAGAGATTCTGTCAGCGGGGGCTACACCTTC
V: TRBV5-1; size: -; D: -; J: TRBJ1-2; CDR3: CASSLLGGYGYTF; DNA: TGCGCCAGCAGCTTGTTGGGGGGCTATGGCTACACCTTC
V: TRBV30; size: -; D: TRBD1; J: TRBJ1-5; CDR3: CAWSVGNRGPQPQHF; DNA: TGTGCCTGGAGTGTAGGGAACAGGGGGCCGCAGCCCCAGCATTTT
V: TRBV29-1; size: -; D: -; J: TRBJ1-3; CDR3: CSVWSTGNTIYF; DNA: TGCAGCGTTTGGTCTACTGGAAACACCATATATTTT
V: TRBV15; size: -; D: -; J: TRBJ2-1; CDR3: CATSIVGASYNEQFF; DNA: TGTGCCACCAGCATCGTGGGGGCCTCCTACAATGAGCAGTTCTTC
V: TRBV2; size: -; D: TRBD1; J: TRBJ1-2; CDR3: CASSEDRGLPYGYTF; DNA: TGTGCCAGCAGTGAGGACAGGGGGCTGCCCTATGGCTACACCTTC
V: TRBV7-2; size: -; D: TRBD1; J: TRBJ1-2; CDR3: CASSLVEGKGAYTF; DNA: TGTGCCAGCAGCTTAGTGGAGGGGAAGGGGGCCTACACCTTC
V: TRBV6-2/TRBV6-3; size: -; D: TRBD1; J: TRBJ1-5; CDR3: CASSFVWGQGNGNQPQHF; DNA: TGTGCCAGCAGTTTCGTTTGGGGACAGGGGAACGGCAATCAGCCCCAGCATTTT
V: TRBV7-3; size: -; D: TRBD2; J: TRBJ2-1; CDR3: CASSTASGSYNEQFF; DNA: TGTGCCAGCAGTACAGCTAGCGGGAGTTACAATGAGCAGTTCTTC
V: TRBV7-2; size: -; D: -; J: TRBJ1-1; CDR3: CASSSRPDSEAFF; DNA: TGTGCCAGCAGCTCTAGGCCTGATTCTGAAGCTTTCTTT
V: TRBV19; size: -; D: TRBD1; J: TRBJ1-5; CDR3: CASSPGQGHQPQHF; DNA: TGTGCCAGTAGCCCCGGACAGGGACATCAGCCCCAGCATTTT
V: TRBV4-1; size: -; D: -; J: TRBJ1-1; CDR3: CASSQGQNTEAFF; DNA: TGCGCCAGCAGCCAAGGTCAGAACACTGAAGCTTTCTTT
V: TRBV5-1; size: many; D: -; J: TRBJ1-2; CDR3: CASARDAGYYGYTF; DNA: TGCGCCAGCGCCCGGGATGCGGGCTACTATGGCTACACCTTC
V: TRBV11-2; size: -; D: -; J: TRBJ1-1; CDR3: CASSRGAGLAFF; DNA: TGTGCCAGCAGTCGGGGGGCGGGTCTAGCTTTCTTT
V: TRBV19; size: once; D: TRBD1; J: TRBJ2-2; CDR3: CASRVTRGLTGELFF; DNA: TGTGCCAGTAGGGTAACCAGGGGGCTCACCGGGGAGCTGTTTTTT
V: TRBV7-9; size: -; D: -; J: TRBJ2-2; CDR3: CASENRVTGELFF; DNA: TGTGCCAGCGAAAACAGGGTCACCGGGGAGCTGTTTTTT
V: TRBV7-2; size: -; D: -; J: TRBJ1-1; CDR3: CASSGDKRTEAFF; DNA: TGTGCCAGCAGCGGCGACAAGCGGACTGAAGCTTTCTTT
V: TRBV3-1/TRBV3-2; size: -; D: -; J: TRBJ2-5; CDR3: CATRQRETQYF; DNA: TGTGCCACCCGACAGAGGGAGACCCAGTACTTC
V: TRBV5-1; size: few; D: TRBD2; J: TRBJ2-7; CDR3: CASSLEAGGTNEQYF; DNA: TGCGCCAGCAGCTTGGAGGCGGGGGGCACTAACGAGCAGTACTTC
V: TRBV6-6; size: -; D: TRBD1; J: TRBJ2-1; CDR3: CASRWGQGEYNEQFF; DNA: TGTGCCAGCAGATGGGGACAGGGGGAGTACAATGAGCAGTTCTTC
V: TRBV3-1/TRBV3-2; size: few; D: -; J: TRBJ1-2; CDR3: CASSRGANYGYTF; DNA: TGTGCCAGCAGCCGGGGGGCTAACTATGGCTACACCTTC
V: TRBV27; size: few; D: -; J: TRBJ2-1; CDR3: CASSLLGGNEQFF; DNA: TGTGCCAGCAGTTTATTAGGGGGCAATGAGCAGTTCTTC
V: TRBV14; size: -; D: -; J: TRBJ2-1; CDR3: CASSQGLVSYNEQFF; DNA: TGTGCCAGCAGCCAAGGACTAGTTTCCTACAATGAGCAGTTCTTC
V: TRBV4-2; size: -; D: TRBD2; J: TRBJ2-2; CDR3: CASRPSLAGAAGELFF; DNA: TGTGCCAGCCGCCCGTCGCTGGCGGGAGCGGCCGGGGAGCTGTTTTTT
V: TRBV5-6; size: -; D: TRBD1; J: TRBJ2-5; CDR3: CASSLRTGRTQYF; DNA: TGTGCCAGCAGCTTACGGACAGGACGGACCCAGTACTTC
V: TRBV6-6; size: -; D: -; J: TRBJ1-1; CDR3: CASSSSGLEAFF; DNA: TGTGCCAGCAGTAGTTCAGGATTAGAAGCTTTCTTT
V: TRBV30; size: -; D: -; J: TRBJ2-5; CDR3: CAWSIVKETQYF; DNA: TGTGCCTGGAGTATAGTAAAAGAGACCCAGTACTTC
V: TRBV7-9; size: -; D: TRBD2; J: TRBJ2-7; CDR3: CASSSSGASGEQYF; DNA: TGTGCCAGCAGCTCTAGCGGGGCATCCGGCGAGCAGTACTTC
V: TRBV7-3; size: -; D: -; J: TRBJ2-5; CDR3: CASSFGGGETQYF; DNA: TGTGCCAGCAGCTTCGGCGGTGGAGAGACCCAGTACTTC
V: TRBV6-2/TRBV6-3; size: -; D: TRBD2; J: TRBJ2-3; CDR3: CASSYIASGYTDTQYF; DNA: TGTGCCAGCAGTTACATTGCTAGCGGATACACAGATACGCAGTATTTT
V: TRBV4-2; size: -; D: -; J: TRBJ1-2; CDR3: CASSREGENYGYTF; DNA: TGTGCCAGCAGCCGAGAAGGAGAGAACTATGGCTACACCTTC
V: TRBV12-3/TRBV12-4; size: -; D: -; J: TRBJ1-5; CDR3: CASSQAGYQPQHF; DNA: TGTGCCAGCAGCCAAGCCGGGTATCAGCCCCAGCATTTT
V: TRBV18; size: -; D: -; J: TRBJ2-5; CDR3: CASSQDSGEETQYF; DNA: TGTGCCAGCTCACAGGACAGCGGGGAAGAGACCCAGTACTTC
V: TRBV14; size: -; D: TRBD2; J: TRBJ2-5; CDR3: CASSADLAGVETQYF; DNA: TGTGCCAGCAGCGCCGACCTAGCGGGAGTGGAGACCCAGTACTTC